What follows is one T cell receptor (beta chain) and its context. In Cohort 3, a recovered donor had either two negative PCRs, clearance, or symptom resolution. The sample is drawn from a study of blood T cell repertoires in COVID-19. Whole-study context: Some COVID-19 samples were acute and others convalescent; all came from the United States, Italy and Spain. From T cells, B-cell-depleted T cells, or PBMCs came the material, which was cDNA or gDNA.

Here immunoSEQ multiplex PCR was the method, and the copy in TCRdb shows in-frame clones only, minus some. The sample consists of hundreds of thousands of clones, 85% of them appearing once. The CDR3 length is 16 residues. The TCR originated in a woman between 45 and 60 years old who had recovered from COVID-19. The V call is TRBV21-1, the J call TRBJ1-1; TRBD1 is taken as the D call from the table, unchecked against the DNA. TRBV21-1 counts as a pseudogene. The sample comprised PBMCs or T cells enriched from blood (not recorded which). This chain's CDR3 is CASSKGGRQGVSLAFF. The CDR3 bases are TGTGCCAGCAGCAAAGGGGGTAGACAGGGTGTCTCCTTAGCTTTCTTT.